A selection of T cell receptor beta chains follows, all from one sample in a study of cytomegalovirus exposure and HLA in healthy donors. Profiling relied on immunoSEQ multiplex PCR, and the TCRdb table lists in-frame clones only, not all of them. Of 100,000 to 150,000 clones listed, about nine tenths are singletons. Sequencing input: PBMCs. Receptors originate from a woman in her late teens or twenties in good health and CMV-seronegative. CDR3s include the opening cysteine and the closing phenylalanine or tryptophan. A D gene is named only where the DNA matches it firmly. Only some rows state a clone size, as once, few, many or a class for expanded clones.

clone size: .; J gene: TRBJ1-1; D gene: TRBD1; V gene: TRBV27; CDR3 DNA: TGTGCCAGCAGTTCGTCGACAGGGCTGACTGAAGCTTTCTTT; CDR3 protein: CASSSSTGLTEAFF
clone size: once; J gene: TRBJ2-7; D gene: TRBD1; V gene: TRBV14; CDR3 DNA: TGTGCCAGCAGATCCACCGGGACAGTGGGCGAGCAGTACTTC; CDR3 protein: CASRSTGTVGEQYF
clone size: .; J gene: TRBJ2-5; D gene: .; V gene: TRBV4-1; CDR3 DNA: TGCGCCAGCAGCCAACAGGGAGGTGCGGAGACCCAGTACTTC; CDR3 protein: CASSQQGGAETQYF
clone size: .; J gene: TRBJ2-3; D gene: .; V gene: TRBV7-2; CDR3 DNA: TGTGCCAGCAGCTCAGCCTCGGGGAGCACAGATACGCAGTATTTT; CDR3 protein: CASSSASGSTDTQYF
clone size: .; J gene: TRBJ2-1; D gene: TRBD1; V gene: TRBV7-9; CDR3 DNA: TGTGCCAGCAGCTCCGGGACAGTACGCAATGAGCAGTTCTTC; CDR3 protein: CASSSGTVRNEQFF
clone size: .; J gene: TRBJ2-3; D gene: .; V gene: TRBV6-4; CDR3 DNA: TGTGCCAGCAGTGACGACTGGATGAGGGATACGCAGTATTTT; CDR3 protein: CASSDDWMRDTQYF
clone size: .; J gene: TRBJ1-1; D gene: .; V gene: TRBV6-1; CDR3 DNA: TGTGCCAGCAGTGGAACAGGGAGCACTGAAGCTTTCTTT; CDR3 protein: CASSGTGSTEAFF
clone size: .; J gene: TRBJ2-1; D gene: TRBD2; V gene: TRBV5-4; CDR3 DNA: TGTGCCAGCAGCACCCCGCTAGCGGGCTCCTACAATGAGCAGTTCTTC; CDR3 protein: CASSTPLAGSYNEQFF
clone size: .; J gene: TRBJ2-1; D gene: TRBD2; V gene: TRBV11-3; CDR3 DNA: TGTGCCAGCAGCCGCGGGAGGGCCCGGTTCTTC; CDR3 protein: CASSRGRARFF
clone size: .; J gene: TRBJ1-4; D gene: .; V gene: TRBV13; CDR3 DNA: TGTGCCAGCAGCCCCCGATCTTGGGCGGGGACCGATGAAAAACTGTTTTTT; CDR3 protein: CASSPRSWAGTDEKLFF
clone size: .; J gene: TRBJ2-1; D gene: TRBD1; V gene: TRBV30; CDR3 DNA: TGTGCCTGGACCCCGAGGACAGGGTTTTTGGGGCAGTTCTTC; CDR3 protein: CAWTPRTGFLGQFF
clone size: .; J gene: TRBJ2-2; D gene: TRBD1; V gene: TRBV23-1; CDR3 DNA: TGCGCCAGCAGTCACCCTCAGGGGGCGGCGAACACCGGGGAGCTGTTTTTT; CDR3 protein: CASSHPQGAANTGELFF
clone size: .; J gene: TRBJ2-2; D gene: .; V gene: TRBV21-1; CDR3 DNA: TGTGCCAGCAGCTCCCTCCCGACAGAACTAAACACCGGGGAGCTGTTTTTT; CDR3 protein: CASSSLPTELNTGELFF
clone size: .; J gene: TRBJ2-7; D gene: TRBD2; V gene: TRBV7-2; CDR3 DNA: TGTGCCAGCAGCTGGGGAGGGTCGGTAGCGAGGGAGCAGTACTTC; CDR3 protein: CASSWGGSVAREQYF
clone size: .; J gene: TRBJ1-2; D gene: TRBD1; V gene: TRBV27; CDR3 DNA: TGTGCCAGCAGTAAGACAGGGACCCTAATTGGCTACACCTTC; CDR3 protein: CASSKTGTLIGYTF
clone size: .; J gene: TRBJ1-3; D gene: TRBD1; V gene: TRBV4-1; CDR3 DNA: TGCGCCAGCAGCCACACCCGTGCGACAGGGGGTGTACACACCATATATTTT; CDR3 protein: CASSHTRATGGVHTIYF
clone size: .; J gene: TRBJ2-7; D gene: TRBD2; V gene: TRBV9; CDR3 DNA: TGTGCCAGCAGCGTACAAGGGACTAGCGGGAGCTACGAGCAGTACTTC; CDR3 protein: CASSVQGTSGSYEQYF
clone size: .; J gene: TRBJ2-1; D gene: TRBD1; V gene: TRBV7-9; CDR3 DNA: TGTGCCAGCAGCTTAGCGGGGACAGGGTTGCCCTACAATGAGCAGTTCTTC; CDR3 protein: CASSLAGTGLPYNEQFF
clone size: .; J gene: TRBJ2-3; D gene: TRBD2; V gene: TRBV9; CDR3 DNA: TGTGCCAGCAGCTCCGGGACTAGCGGGAGCACAGATACGCAGTATTTT; CDR3 protein: CASSSGTSGSTDTQYF
clone size: few; J gene: TRBJ2-7; D gene: .; V gene: TRBV10-1; CDR3 DNA: TGCGCCACCAACTACAGGAGCTACGAGCAGTACTTC; CDR3 protein: CATNYRSYEQYF
clone size: once; J gene: TRBJ2-1; D gene: TRBD2; V gene: TRBV5-6; CDR3 DNA: TGTGCCAGCAGCTTACTAGCGGGAGTAATCGGGTACAATGAGCAGTTCTTC; CDR3 protein: CASSLLAGVIGYNEQFF
clone size: .; J gene: TRBJ1-2; D gene: TRBD1; V gene: TRBV6-6; CDR3 DNA: TGTGCCAGCAGTTACTCGGGACAGGGTTATGGCTACACCTTC; CDR3 protein: CASSYSGQGYGYTF
clone size: .; J gene: TRBJ2-7; D gene: .; V gene: TRBV11-2; CDR3 DNA: TGTGCCAGCAGCATCTCAAGTGGACTAACCTACGAGCAGTACTTC; CDR3 protein: CASSISSGLTYEQYF
clone size: .; J gene: TRBJ2-1; D gene: .; V gene: TRBV15; CDR3 DNA: TGTGCCACCAGCAGACACACCTACAATGAGCAGTTCTTC; CDR3 protein: CATSRHTYNEQFF
clone size: .; J gene: TRBJ1-2; D gene: TRBD1; V gene: TRBV6-6; CDR3 DNA: TGTGCCAGCAGCCGTCCAGGGGGCTATGGCTACACCTTC; CDR3 protein: CASSRPGGYGYTF
clone size: .; J gene: TRBJ2-3; D gene: TRBD2; V gene: TRBV6-1; CDR3 DNA: TGTGCCACCCTGTGGACTAGCGGAGTCGCAGATACGCAGTATTTT; CDR3 protein: CATLWTSGVADTQYF
clone size: once; J gene: TRBJ2-7; D gene: .; V gene: TRBV29-1; CDR3 DNA: TGCAGCGTCGAGACGTCCCAAGGGGGAACCTACGAGCAGTACTTC; CDR3 protein: CSVETSQGGTYEQYF
clone size: .; J gene: TRBJ1-1; D gene: TRBD1; V gene: TRBV15; CDR3 DNA: TGTGCCACCAGCAGTCCCTCAGGGGGTAGCACTGAAGCTTTCTTT; CDR3 protein: CATSSPSGGSTEAFF
clone size: .; J gene: TRBJ2-7; D gene: .; V gene: TRBV4-1; CDR3 DNA: TGCGCCAGCAGCCAAGTCGTCCAGCCGCGGGACGAGCAGTACTTC; CDR3 protein: CASSQVVQPRDEQYF
clone size: .; J gene: TRBJ2-7; D gene: TRBD2; V gene: TRBV7-9; CDR3 DNA: TGTGCCAGCAGCCCCCAAACCGATACTAGCGATGGCGAGCAGTACTTC; CDR3 protein: CASSPQTDTSDGEQYF
clone size: once; J gene: TRBJ2-3; D gene: .; V gene: TRBV7-7; CDR3 DNA: TGTGCTAGCAGCCTGTCTAGCCCCGGCGGGACAGATACGCAGTATTTT; CDR3 protein: CASSLSSPGGTDTQYF
clone size: once; J gene: TRBJ1-5; D gene: TRBD1; V gene: TRBV11-2; CDR3 DNA: TGTGCCAGCAGCGCACTTGGGGGACAGGGCGGTAGCAATCAGCCCCAGCATTTT; CDR3 protein: CASSALGGQGGSNQPQHF
clone size: .; J gene: TRBJ2-1; D gene: TRBD2; V gene: TRBV11-2; CDR3 DNA: TGTGCCAGCAGCTTAGAGTGGGGAGGGAGCGCTGAGCAGTTCTTC; CDR3 protein: CASSLEWGGSAEQFF
clone size: .; J gene: TRBJ2-7; D gene: TRBD1; V gene: TRBV5-1; CDR3 DNA: TGCGCCAGCAGCCTAGAACCCGGGGACAGGGGGGTATACGAGCAGTACTTC; CDR3 protein: CASSLEPGDRGVYEQYF
clone size: .; J gene: TRBJ2-6; D gene: .; V gene: TRBV28; CDR3 DNA: TGTGCCAGCAGTTTATTTACTGGGGCCAACGTCCTGACTTTC; CDR3 protein: CASSLFTGANVLTF
clone size: .; J gene: TRBJ2-3; D gene: TRBD2; V gene: TRBV9; CDR3 DNA: TGTGCCAGCAGCGTTACTAGCGGGAGTACAGATACGCAGTATTTT; CDR3 protein: CASSVTSGSTDTQYF
clone size: .; J gene: TRBJ1-5; D gene: TRBD1; V gene: TRBV5-6; CDR3 DNA: TGTGCCAGCAGCTCGACAGGGGGCCCTAATGAACCCCAGCATTTT; CDR3 protein: CASSSTGGPNEPQHF
clone size: .; J gene: TRBJ1-2; D gene: .; V gene: TRBV11-3; CDR3 DNA: TGTGCCAGCAGCTTCAGCAGCCAGGGGGGCTACACCTTC; CDR3 protein: CASSFSSQGGYTF
clone size: .; J gene: TRBJ2-7; D gene: .; V gene: TRBV7-2; CDR3 DNA: TGTGCCAGCAGCTTTAGAACTACCGCAAGTAGCTCCTACGAGCAGTACTTC; CDR3 protein: CASSFRTTASSSYEQYF
clone size: few; J gene: TRBJ2-7; D gene: .; V gene: TRBV28; CDR3 DNA: TGTGCCAGCAGTTTAGTGGGGGACGGGGGGCAGTACTTC; CDR3 protein: CASSLVGDGGQYF
clone size: .; J gene: TRBJ1-4; D gene: .; V gene: TRBV19; CDR3 DNA: TGTGCCAGTAGTATGAGGGTTTTTCGTGAAAAACTGTTTTTT; CDR3 protein: CASSMRVFREKLFF
clone size: .; J gene: TRBJ1-2; D gene: TRBD1; V gene: TRBV10-2; CDR3 DNA: TGCGCCAGCAAGGCCGGACAGGGCGTCCCTGGCTACACCTTC; CDR3 protein: CASKAGQGVPGYTF